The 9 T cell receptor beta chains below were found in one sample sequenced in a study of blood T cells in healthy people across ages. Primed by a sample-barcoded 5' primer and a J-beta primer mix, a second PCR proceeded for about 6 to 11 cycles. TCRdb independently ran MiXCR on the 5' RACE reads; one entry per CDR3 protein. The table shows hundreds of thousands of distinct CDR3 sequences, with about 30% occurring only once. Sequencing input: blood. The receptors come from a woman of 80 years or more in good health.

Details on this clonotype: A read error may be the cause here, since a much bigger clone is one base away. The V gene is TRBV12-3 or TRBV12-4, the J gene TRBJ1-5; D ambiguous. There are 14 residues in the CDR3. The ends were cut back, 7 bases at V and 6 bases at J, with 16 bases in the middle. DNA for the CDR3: TGTGCCAGCACAGGAGGAAGGGAAGGTCAGCCCCAGCATTTT. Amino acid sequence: CASTGGREGQPQHF.

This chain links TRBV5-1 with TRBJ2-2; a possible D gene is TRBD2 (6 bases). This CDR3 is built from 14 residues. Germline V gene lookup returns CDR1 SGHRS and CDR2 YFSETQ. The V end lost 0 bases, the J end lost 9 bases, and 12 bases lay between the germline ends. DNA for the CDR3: TGCGCCAGCAGCTTGGCGGGGGACCACCGGGAGCTGTTTTTT. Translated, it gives CASSLAGDHRELFF.

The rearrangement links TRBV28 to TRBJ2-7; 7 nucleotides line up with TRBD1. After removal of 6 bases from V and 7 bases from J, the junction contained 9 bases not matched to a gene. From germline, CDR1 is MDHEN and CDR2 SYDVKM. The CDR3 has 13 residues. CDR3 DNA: TGTGCCAGCAGCCGGGACAGCTTAGGGGAGCAGTACTTC. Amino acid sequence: CASSRDSLGEQYF.

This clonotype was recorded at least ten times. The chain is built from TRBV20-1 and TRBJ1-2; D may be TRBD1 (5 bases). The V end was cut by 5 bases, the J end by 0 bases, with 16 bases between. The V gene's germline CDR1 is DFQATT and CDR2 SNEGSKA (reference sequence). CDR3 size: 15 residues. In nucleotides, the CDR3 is TGCAGTGCTCTCCCCCCGACAGACCCTAACTATGGCTACACCTTC. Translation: CSALPPTDPNYGYTF.

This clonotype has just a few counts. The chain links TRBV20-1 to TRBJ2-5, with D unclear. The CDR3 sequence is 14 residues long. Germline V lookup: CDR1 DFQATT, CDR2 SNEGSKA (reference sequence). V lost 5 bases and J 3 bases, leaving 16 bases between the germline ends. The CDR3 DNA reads TGCAGTGCTTGGAGTGTCTGGGCTGAAGAGACCCAGTACTTC. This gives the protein CSAWSVWAEETQYF.

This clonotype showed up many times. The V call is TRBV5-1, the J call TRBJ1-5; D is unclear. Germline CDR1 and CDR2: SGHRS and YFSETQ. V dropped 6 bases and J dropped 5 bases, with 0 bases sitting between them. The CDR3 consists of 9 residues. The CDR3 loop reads CASNQPQHF. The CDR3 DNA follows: TGCGCCAGCAATCAGCCCCAGCATTTT.

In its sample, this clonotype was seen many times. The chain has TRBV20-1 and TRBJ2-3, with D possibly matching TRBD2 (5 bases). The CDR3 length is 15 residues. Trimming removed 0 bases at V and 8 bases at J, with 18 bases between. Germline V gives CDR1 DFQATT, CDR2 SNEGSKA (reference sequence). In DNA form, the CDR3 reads TGCAGTGCTAGAGATTCAAGTCTTAGCCGGGGTACGCAGTATTTT. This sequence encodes CSARDSSLSRGTQYF.

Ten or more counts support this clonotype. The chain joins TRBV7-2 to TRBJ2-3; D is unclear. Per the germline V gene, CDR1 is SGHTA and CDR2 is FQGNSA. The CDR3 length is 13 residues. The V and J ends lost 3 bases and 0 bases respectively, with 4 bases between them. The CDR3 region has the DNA TGTGCCAGCAGCTTGGCTAGCACAGATACGCAGTATTTT. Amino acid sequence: CASSLASTDTQYF.

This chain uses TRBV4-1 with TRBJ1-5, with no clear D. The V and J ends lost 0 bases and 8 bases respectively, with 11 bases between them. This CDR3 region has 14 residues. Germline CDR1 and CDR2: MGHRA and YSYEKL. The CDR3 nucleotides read TGCGCCAGCAGCCAAGAATACGGGTGTGAGCCCCAGCATTTT. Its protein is CASSQEYGCEPQHF.